The rows below give T cell receptor beta chains drawn from one sample of a study of blood T cell repertoires in COVID-19. TCRdb's copy holds only in-frame clones and misses some; the assay was immunoSEQ multiplex PCR. The sample holds roughly 97,000 clones, over 65% seen once. Sequencing used peripheral blood. The receptors here all came from a man between 60 and 70 years old with acute or convalescent COVID-19. Each CDR3 is given with its conserved first and last residue. Each record gives: J gene, clone size, V gene, D gene, CDR3 DNA, CDR3 protein. A D gene is named only where the DNA matches it firmly. Clone size is not always given. Where it is, it says once, few, many or a class for expanded clones.

J gene: TRBJ2-2; clone size: .; V gene: TRBV7-8; D gene: .; CDR3 DNA: TGTGCCAGCAGCTTATATATCGCCGGGGAGCTGTTTTTT; CDR3 protein: CASSLYIAGELFF
J gene: TRBJ1-1; clone size: few; V gene: TRBV18; D gene: .; CDR3 DNA: TGTGCCAGCTCACCAGAACAGGGATCGTACACTGAAGCTTTCTTT; CDR3 protein: CASSPEQGSYTEAFF
J gene: TRBJ2-5; clone size: .; V gene: TRBV7-9; D gene: TRBD1; CDR3 DNA: TGTGCCAGCAGCTTTATGTTCGGCAGGGGGTACCAAGAGACCCAGTACTTC; CDR3 protein: CASSFMFGRGYQETQYF
J gene: TRBJ2-1; clone size: .; V gene: TRBV27; D gene: .; CDR3 DNA: TGTGCCAGCAGTTTGATCCCTAGCGAGGGAAGTGAGCAGTTCTTC; CDR3 protein: CASSLIPSEGSEQFF
J gene: TRBJ1-6; clone size: .; V gene: TRBV18; D gene: .; CDR3 DNA: TGTGCCAGCTCACCACAGAGCTCCTATAATTCACCCCTCCACTTT; CDR3 protein: CASSPQSSYNSPLHF
J gene: TRBJ2-3; clone size: .; V gene: TRBV5-1; D gene: TRBD2; CDR3 DNA: TGCGCCAGCAGCCCGGGACTAGGTACAGATACGCAGTATTTT; CDR3 protein: CASSPGLGTDTQYF
J gene: TRBJ2-3; clone size: .; V gene: TRBV6-4; D gene: TRBD2; CDR3 DNA: TGTGCCAGCAGTGGAGCGGGAACGAATACGCAGTATTTT; CDR3 protein: CASSGAGTNTQYF
J gene: TRBJ1-2; clone size: .; V gene: TRBV5-1; D gene: TRBD1; CDR3 DNA: TGCGCCAGCAGCCCGGGTCCCGGGACAGGGGACGGCTACACCTTC; CDR3 protein: CASSPGPGTGDGYTF
J gene: TRBJ2-1; clone size: .; V gene: TRBV6-2/TRBV6-3; D gene: TRBD2; CDR3 DNA: TGTGCCAGCAGTTTTGGGACTAGCCCCATCTTCGGCAATGAGCAGTTCTTC; CDR3 protein: CASSFGTSPIFGNEQFF
J gene: TRBJ1-1; clone size: .; V gene: TRBV19; D gene: .; CDR3 DNA: TGTGCCAGTAGCAGTGGGGGGGGCTGGAACACTGAAGCTTTCTTT; CDR3 protein: CASSSGGGWNTEAFF
J gene: TRBJ1-2; clone size: .; V gene: TRBV7-6; D gene: .; CDR3 DNA: TGTGCCAGCAGCTTAGGTACGGGGTCGAACTATGGCTACACCTTC; CDR3 protein: CASSLGTGSNYGYTF
J gene: TRBJ2-3; clone size: .; V gene: TRBV24-1; D gene: TRBD2; CDR3 DNA: TGTGCCACCAGTGAGAGGAGACTAGCGGGGGGACGCACAGATACGCAGTATTTT; CDR3 protein: CATSERRLAGGRTDTQYF
J gene: TRBJ2-5; clone size: .; V gene: TRBV24-1; D gene: .; CDR3 DNA: TGTGCCACCAGTGAACCCTCCGGGAGAGAGACCCAGTACTTC; CDR3 protein: CATSEPSGRETQYF
J gene: TRBJ2-2; clone size: .; V gene: TRBV25-1; D gene: TRBD2; CDR3 DNA: TGTGCCAGCAGTGCCTCGGGACTAGCGGGACTCGGGGAGCTGTTTTTT; CDR3 protein: CASSASGLAGLGELFF
J gene: TRBJ2-5; clone size: .; V gene: TRBV5-1; D gene: TRBD1; CDR3 DNA: TGCGCCAGCAGCTTGGAGGGACAGGGGGTAGAGACCCAGTACTTC; CDR3 protein: CASSLEGQGVETQYF
J gene: TRBJ2-1; clone size: .; V gene: TRBV11-1; D gene: TRBD2; CDR3 DNA: TGTGCCAGCAGCTTCAGCGGGAGTTCGAATGAGCAGTTCTTC; CDR3 protein: CASSFSGSSNEQFF
J gene: TRBJ1-5; clone size: .; V gene: TRBV5-1; D gene: .; CDR3 DNA: TGCGCCAGCAGCTTGGGGTGGGGAGTGGATCAGCCCCAGCATTTT; CDR3 protein: CASSLGWGVDQPQHF
J gene: TRBJ2-2; clone size: .; V gene: TRBV5-1; D gene: .; CDR3 DNA: TGCGCCAGCAGCGGCGACACCTTCACCGGGGAGCTGTTTTTT; CDR3 protein: CASSGDTFTGELFF
J gene: TRBJ1-2; clone size: .; V gene: TRBV30; D gene: .; CDR3 DNA: TGTGCCTGGGAGGACACTACTAACTATGGCTACACCTTC; CDR3 protein: CAWEDTTNYGYTF
J gene: TRBJ1-6; clone size: few; V gene: TRBV5-4; D gene: .; CDR3 DNA: TGTGCCAGCAGCCCCTCCGGCGATCCTAGTCATTCACCCCTCCACTTT; CDR3 protein: CASSPSGDPSHSPLHF
J gene: TRBJ2-7; clone size: .; V gene: TRBV6-5; D gene: .; CDR3 DNA: TGTGCCAGCAGTTACTCTGTGGGGCAGCTGAGCTACGAGCAGTACTTC; CDR3 protein: CASSYSVGQLSYEQYF
J gene: TRBJ1-1; clone size: few; V gene: TRBV30; D gene: TRBD1; CDR3 DNA: TGTGCCTGGAAGGGACAGGCCAACACTGAAGCTTTCTTT; CDR3 protein: CAWKGQANTEAFF
J gene: TRBJ2-7; clone size: .; V gene: TRBV5-4; D gene: TRBD2; CDR3 DNA: TGTGCCAGCAGCTTGAAGGGGACTATCTCCATAAGCTACGAGCAGTACTTC; CDR3 protein: CASSLKGTISISYEQYF
J gene: TRBJ2-2; clone size: few; V gene: TRBV5-4; D gene: .; CDR3 DNA: TGTGCCAGCAGCTTGTCTAGGAGTTTGAACACCGGGGAGCTGTTTTTT; CDR3 protein: CASSLSRSLNTGELFF
J gene: TRBJ1-1; clone size: few; V gene: TRBV27; D gene: .; CDR3 DNA: TGTGCCAGCAGTTTCCTTGGGGAGTACACTGAAGCTTTCTTT; CDR3 protein: CASSFLGEYTEAFF
J gene: TRBJ2-7; clone size: .; V gene: TRBV6-2/TRBV6-3; D gene: .; CDR3 DNA: TGTGCCAGCAGCCCGCGGAGGGGCCCCTACGAGCAGTACTTC; CDR3 protein: CASSPRRGPYEQYF
J gene: TRBJ2-1; clone size: once; V gene: TRBV5-1; D gene: TRBD2; CDR3 DNA: TGCGCCAGCAGCCTGACCCTAGCGGGAGAAAATGAGCAGTTCTTC; CDR3 protein: CASSLTLAGENEQFF
J gene: TRBJ2-1; clone size: .; V gene: TRBV24-1; D gene: .; CDR3 DNA: TGTGCCACCAGTGATAGAGGCGGCTCCTACAATGAGCAGTTCTTC; CDR3 protein: CATSDRGGSYNEQFF
J gene: TRBJ1-1; clone size: .; V gene: TRBV18; D gene: TRBD1; CDR3 DNA: TGTGCCAGCTCAGCTGGACAGGGACGTAACACTGAAGCTTTCTTT; CDR3 protein: CASSAGQGRNTEAFF
J gene: TRBJ1-5; clone size: .; V gene: TRBV24-1; D gene: .; CDR3 DNA: TGTGCCACCAGTGATTCGGGGCAGCCCCAGCATTTT; CDR3 protein: CATSDSGQPQHF
J gene: TRBJ1-4; clone size: few; V gene: TRBV5-1; D gene: .; CDR3 DNA: TGCGCCAGCAGCTTGGCGAGGCTTGATGAAAAACTGTTTTTT; CDR3 protein: CASSLARLDEKLFF
J gene: TRBJ1-1; clone size: .; V gene: TRBV4-2; D gene: TRBD1; CDR3 DNA: TGTGCCAGCAGCCAAGCAAGTCGAGGGGGCGAAGCTTTCTTT; CDR3 protein: CASSQASRGGEAFF
J gene: TRBJ1-6; clone size: .; V gene: TRBV5-6; D gene: .; CDR3 DNA: TGTGCCAGCAGCTTGGAGGGGTCACCCCTCCACTTT; CDR3 protein: CASSLEGSPLHF
J gene: TRBJ2-4; clone size: .; V gene: TRBV7-2; D gene: TRBD2; CDR3 DNA: TGTGCCAGCGTCCCATCGGGGGGTACAAAAAACATTCAGTACTTC; CDR3 protein: CASVPSGGTKNIQYF
J gene: TRBJ1-3; clone size: many; V gene: TRBV24-1; D gene: .; CDR3 DNA: TGTGCCACCAGTCCGAGGAACTCTGGAAACACCATATATTTT; CDR3 protein: CATSPRNSGNTIYF
J gene: TRBJ1-1; clone size: .; V gene: TRBV29-1; D gene: .; CDR3 DNA: TGCAGCGTGGAGATCCAGGGCACTGAAGCTTTCTTT; CDR3 protein: CSVEIQGTEAFF
J gene: TRBJ1-2; clone size: .; V gene: TRBV12-3/TRBV12-4; D gene: .; CDR3 DNA: TGTGCCAGCAGTCAACAGGGATCCTATGGCTACACCTTC; CDR3 protein: CASSQQGSYGYTF
J gene: TRBJ2-1; clone size: .; V gene: TRBV7-9; D gene: TRBD2; CDR3 DNA: TGTGCCAGCAGCCCCGGGACTAGCGGGACCGAACCCAATGAGCAGTTCTTC; CDR3 protein: CASSPGTSGTEPNEQFF
J gene: TRBJ1-5; clone size: .; V gene: TRBV19; D gene: TRBD1; CDR3 DNA: TGTGCCAGTAGTATGACAGGGGCAGGGGGGCCCCAGCATTTT; CDR3 protein: CASSMTGAGGPQHF
J gene: TRBJ2-2; clone size: .; V gene: TRBV5-1; D gene: TRBD1; CDR3 DNA: TGCGCCAGCAGCTCCACAGTGCGGGACAGGTTTGGCGACACCGGGGAGCTGTTTTTT; CDR3 protein: CASSSTVRDRFGDTGELFF